One sample yielded the 21 T cell receptor beta chains listed below, sequenced in a study of T-cell reconstitution after alpha-beta-depleted transplantation in children. TCRbeta library construction was performed incorporating unique molecular identifiers. One entry per CDR3 protein results from TCRdb running MiXCR on the PCR reads. The table shows about 250,000 distinct CDR3 sequences, with roughly 25% occurring only once. Sequenced material: PBMCs, mostly from graft donor cells, taken 360 days after TCRalphabeta/CD19-depleted stem cell transplant. The receptors were sampled from a female patient under 10 years old who had a stem cell transplant for congenital amegakaryocytic thrombocytopenia, so the T cells may come from the graft donor.

This clonotype was found many times. V gene TRBV29-1 combines with J gene TRBJ2-1; no reliable D call. The V gene lost 0 bases and the J gene lost 15 bases, with 6 bases spanning the gap. Germline CDR1 reads SQVTM; CDR2 reads ANQGSEA. This CDR3 contains 9 residues. The CDR3 is CSVEDAMFF. The CDR3 DNA follows: TGCAGCGTTGAAGATGCGATGTTCTTC.

This clonotype appeared many times. The V gene is TRBV12-3 or TRBV12-4, the J gene TRBJ1-5; tentatively, D is TRBD1 (5 bases). The V end lost 10 bases, the J end lost 4 bases, and 8 bases lay between the germline ends. CDR3 size: 11 residues. In DNA, the CDR3 is TGTGCCACAGGGTTTAATCAGCCCCAGCATTTT. Its protein product is CATGFNQPQHF.

The chain has TRBV6-2 or TRBV6-3 and TRBJ2-7; D is undetermined. The CDR3 consists of 14 residues. CDR1 is MNHEY, CDR2 SVGEGT, per germline. V gave up 0 bases and J gave up 4 bases, with 10 bases separating them. The CDR3 DNA is TGTGCCAGCAGTTACTCGTTCCAGACTTACGAGCAGTACTTC. Its translation: CASSYSFQTYEQYF.

The gene calls are TRBV2 and TRBJ2-5, with D perhaps TRBD1 (6 bases). The V gene lost 4 bases and the J gene lost 1 base, with 13 bases spanning the gap. Germline assignment: CDR1 SNHLY and CDR2 FYNNEI. The CDR3 loop spans 15 amino acids. This chain's CDR3 is CASSARTAVQETQYF. Here the CDR3 DNA reads TGTGCCAGCAGTGCTCGGACAGCAGTCCAAGAGACCCAGTACTTC.

The chain links TRBV5-1 to TRBJ2-1, with 8 nucleotides matching TRBD2. V was clipped by 0 bases and J by 10 bases; unmatched bases: 9. Germline CDR1 SGHRS, CDR2 YFSETQ. The CDR3 has 15 amino acids. This CDR3 is CASSLEPTSAVEQFF. Here the CDR3 DNA reads TGCGCCAGCAGCTTGGAGCCGACTAGCGCGGTCGAGCAGTTCTTC.

V and J are TRBV13 and TRBJ1-1; TRBD1 is a possible D gene (5 bases). CDR1 is PRHDT, CDR2 FYEKMQ, per germline (reference sequence). The CDR3 is 14 residues long. Trimming removed 4 bases at V and 5 bases at J, with 14 bases between. CDR3 nucleotide sequence: TGTGCCAGCAGCTCAAGACGGGGCCCGACTGAAGCTTTCTTT. As protein: CASSSRRGPTEAFF.

This clonotype has only a few counts. The V call is TRBV30, the J call TRBJ1-2, with 10 bases matching TRBD1. CDR3 length: 16 amino acids. V shed 0 bases, J shed 1 base, and the junction held 5 bases outside the gene matches. CDR1 is GTSNPN, CDR2 SVGIG, per germline (reference sequence). CDR3 region: CAWSVTRTGGNYGYTF. The CDR3 DNA is TGTGCCTGGAGTGTAACCCGGACAGGGGGTAACTATGGCTACACCTTC.

The V call is TRBV5-1, the J call TRBJ2-5, with 12 bases identical to TRBD2. Trimming at V came to 4 bases and at J to 3 bases, leaving 4 bases not matched to a gene. The V gene's germline CDR1 is SGHRS and CDR2 YFSETQ. The CDR3 is 15 residues long. The CDR3 sequence is CASSTGLAGKETQYF. The CDR3 nucleotides are TGCGCCAGCAGCACTGGACTAGCGGGGAAAGAGACCCAGTACTTC.

This sequence joins TRBV21-1 and TRBJ1-1. TRBV21-1 is classified as a pseudogene. This CDR3 has 17 amino acids. CDR3 sequence reads: CASSKVPRTQTNTEAFF. CDR3 bases: TGTGCCAGCAGCAAAGTACCACGCACACAGACGAACACTGAAGCTTTCTTT.

V gene TRBV6-6 combines with J gene TRBJ2-7; possible D gene TRBD1, 6 bases. Germline V CDR1 and CDR2: MNHNY, SVGAGI (reference sequence). CDR3 length: 13 amino acids. Trimming stripped 4 bases from V and 4 bases from J, with 11 bases between. The CDR3 DNA reads TGTGCCAGCAGTTTCCATGGACAGTACGAGCAGTACTTC. It specifies CASSFHGQYEQYF.

The rearrangement links TRBV4-2 to TRBJ1-1; unclear D gene. The V end was cut by 2 bases, the J end by 6 bases, with 10 bases between. Germline V gene lookup returns CDR1 LGHNA and CDR2 YNFKEQ. The CDR3 consists of 13 residues. CDR3 in amino acids: CASSQQWSAEAFF. CDR3 nucleotide sequence: TGTGCCAGCAGCCAACAATGGAGCGCTGAAGCTTTCTTT.

V usage is TRBV25-1 and J usage is TRBJ2-7, with D unclear. Trimming cost V 6 bases and J 2 bases, with 8 bases left between them. In germline, CDR1 is MGHDK, CDR2 SYGVNS. This CDR3 is built from 12 residues. The CDR3 loop reads CASSRSPYEQYF. The CDR3, as DNA: TGTGCCAGCAGCAGGTCCCCCTACGAGCAGTACTTC.

This clonotype showed up just a few times. The chain recombines TRBV24-1 with TRBJ2-2, with TRBD1 as a possible D gene (6 bases). Germline V lookup: CDR1 KGHDR, CDR2 SFDVKD. V shed 5 bases and J shed 1 base, with 10 bases lying between them. The CDR3 length is 15 residues. This CDR3 reads CATSGPTGNTGELFF. In nucleotides, the CDR3 is TGTGCCACCAGTGGCCCGACAGGGAACACCGGGGAGCTGTTTTTT.

This chain joins TRBV6-1 and TRBJ1-1; perhaps TRBD1 as D (5 bases). This CDR3 comprises 14 residues. Looked up from germline, CDR1 is MNHNS and CDR2 is SASEGT. The V end was cut by 8 bases, the J end by 0 bases, with 13 bases between. The CDR3 DNA follows: TGTGCCAGCCGGGGGGAGCCGATGAACACTGAAGCTTTCTTT. As protein: CASRGEPMNTEAFF.

The V and J genes are TRBV5-6 and TRBJ1-5; D is perhaps TRBD1 (5 bases). V dropped 1 base and J dropped 3 bases, with 8 bases sitting between them. CDR1 is SGHDT, CDR2 YYEEEE, per germline. The CDR3 is made up of 14 amino acids. CDR3 coding DNA: TGTGCCAGCAGCTTGCAGGGTCTCAATCAGCCCCAGCATTTT. As protein: CASSLQGLNQPQHF. The full variable domain, with the rest looked up from reference TRBV5-6 and TRBJ1-5, is DAGVTQSPTHLIKTRGQQVTLRCSPKSGHDTVSWYQQALGQGPQFIFQYYEEEERQRGNFPDRFSGHQFPNYSSELNVNALLLGDSALYLCASSLQGLNQPQHFGDGTRLSIL.

The chain carries TRBV29-1 and TRBJ2-7; D may correspond to TRBD1 or TRBD2 (5 bases each). The length of the CDR3 is 12 residues. The V end lost 4 bases, the J end lost 3 bases, and 10 bases lay between the germline ends. Germline values: CDR1 SQVTM, CDR2 ANQGSEA. CDR3 amino acids: CSVARDGYEQYF. The CDR3 nucleotides read TGCAGCGTTGCAAGGGACGGCTACGAGCAGTACTTC.

This chain joins TRBV27 and TRBJ2-7; perhaps TRBD2 as D (5 bases). CDR3 length: 15 amino acids. Trimming pared 2 bases from V and 3 bases from J, leaving 14 bases between. In germline, CDR1 is MNHEY, CDR2 SMNVEV (reference sequence). Here the CDR3 DNA reads TGTGCCAGCAGTTTAGGGCCTAGCTTGTACTACGAGCAGTACTTC. Amino acid sequence: CASSLGPSLYYEQYF.

The rearrangement links TRBV19 to TRBJ2-3; D gene uncertain. In germline, CDR1 is LNHDA, CDR2 SQIVND (reference sequence). V was shortened by 3 bases and J by 0 bases, with 7 bases between the two germline ends. The CDR3 is made up of 14 amino acids. The CDR3 reads CASSISRSTDTQYF. CDR3 nucleotide sequence: TGTGCCAGTAGTATTTCGCGGAGCACAGATACGCAGTATTTT.

The chain has TRBV29-1 and TRBJ1-1; 11 nucleotides agree with TRBD1. V lost 7 bases and J lost 4; bases outside the gene matches: 5. This CDR3 comprises 13 residues. From germline, CDR1 is SQVTM and CDR2 ANQGSEA. DNA of the CDR3: TGCAGCGCCCAGGACAGGGGGCGCACTGAAGCTTTCTTT. Its translation: CSAQDRGRTEAFF.

Only a few counts were recorded for this clonotype. The chain has TRBV18 and TRBJ1-1; D gene uncertain. V shed 1 base and J shed 4 bases, with 7 bases lying between them. Germline lookup yields CDR1 KGHSH and CDR2 LQKENI. This CDR3 spans 13 amino acids. The CDR3 sequence is CASSPQGSTEAFF. CDR3 DNA sequence: TGTGCCAGCTCACCACAAGGGAGCACTGAAGCTTTCTTT. The variable domain in full, with the rest retrieved from reference TRBV18 and TRBJ1-1, is NAGVMQNPRHLVRRRGQEARLRCSPMKGHSHVYWYRQLPEEGLKFMVYLQKENIIDESGMPKERFSAEFPKEGPSILRIQQVVRGDSAAYFCASSPQGSTEAFFGQGTRLTVV.

This chain joins TRBV5-1 and TRBJ2-5; D gene uncertain. This CDR3 region has 17 residues. V was shortened by 3 bases and J by 5 bases, with 23 bases between the two germline ends. Germline V gene lookup returns CDR1 SGHRS and CDR2 YFSETQ. The CDR3: CASSSLRVEGFHETQYF. The CDR3 DNA reads as TGCGCCAGCAGCTCTCTCCGCGTAGAAGGGTTTCATGAGACCCAGTACTTC.